Below are 14 T cell receptor beta chains sequenced from a single sample in a study of PD-L1 blockade in urothelial cancer. The time point here: peripheral blood 6 weeks after treatment start. TCRdb keeps only in-frame clones here, not all; method: immunoSEQ multiplex PCR. The table has roughly 25,000 clones, under 90% seen once. The specimen was PBMCs, collected around atezolizumab (anti-PD-L1) treatment. These receptors all come from a man aged 65 to 85 with urothelial cancer.

The chain links TRBV7-6 to TRBJ1-1; TRBD1 matches at 9 bases. Germline values: CDR1 SGHVS, CDR2 FNYEAQ. V shed 5 bases, J shed 1 base, and the junction held 11 bases outside the gene matches. The CDR3 sequence is 17 residues long. CDR3 region: CASSDSWDRVTNTEAFF. DNA of the CDR3: TGTGCCAGCAGCGATAGCTGGGACAGGGTGACGAACACTGAAGCTTTCTTT.

This clone was picked up a small number of times. This rearrangement joins TRBV29-1 to TRBJ1-1; D is undetermined. V lost 4 bases and J lost 2, with 14 bases in between. The CDR3 is 14 amino acids. Germline V lookup: CDR1 SQVTM, CDR2 ANQGSEA. For the CDR3, the DNA is TGCAGCGTTGCTCCCAGGATGACAAACACTGAAGCTTTCTTT. Protein product: CSVAPRMTNTEAFF. Based on the CDR3 plus reference TRBV29-1 and TRBJ1-1, the full variable domain is SAVISQKPSRDICQRGTSLTIQCQVDSQVTMMFWYRQQPGQSLTLIATANQGSEATYESGFVIDKFPISRPNLTFSTLTVSNMSPEDSSIYLCSVAPRMTNTEAFFGQGTRLTVV.

The chain employs TRBV5-5 and TRBJ1-5; D ambiguous. Per germline, CDR1 SGHKS and CDR2 YYEKEE (reference sequence). The CDR3 has 14 residues. The V end was cut by 2 bases, the J end by 4 bases, with 10 bases between. CDR3 protein: CASSLYRGNQPQHF. In nucleotides, the CDR3 is TGTGCCAGCAGCTTATACCGGGGAAATCAGCCCCAGCATTTT.

This clone was seen only a few times. This sequence joins TRBV27 and TRBJ1-2, with D possibly being TRBD1 (5 bases). There are 14 residues in the CDR3. Trimming shortened V by 6 bases and J by 1 base, and 12 bases separated the two germline ends. From germline, CDR1 is MNHEY and CDR2 SMNVEV (reference sequence). In DNA, the CDR3 is TGTGCCAGCAGCCCTAGGGGTTTTAACTATGGCTACACCTTC. Its protein is CASSPRGFNYGYTF.

V gene TRBV7-9 combines with J gene TRBJ2-7, with D maybe TRBD2 (6 bases). Germline loops: CDR1 SEHNR, CDR2 FQNEAQ (reference sequence). The V and J ends lost 3 bases and 3 bases respectively, with 12 bases between them. The CDR3 is 14 amino acids. The CDR3 DNA reads TGTGCCAGCAGCTTTAGCACGGGACTCTACGAGCAGTACTTC. Translating gives CASSFSTGLYEQYF.

The chain links TRBV4-3 to TRBJ1-4; the D is unclear. Germline loops: CDR1 LGHNA, CDR2 YSLEER. This CDR3 comprises 14 residues. The germline V and J ends were trimmed by 0 bases and 8 bases, with 10 bases remaining between them. The DNA for the CDR3 is TGCGCCAGCAGCCAAGACAGGTTTTCAGAAAAACTGTTTTTT. Protein product: CASSQDRFSEKLFF.

In this sample, this clone turned up a few times. The chain employs TRBV5-1 and TRBJ1-1; D might be TRBD1 (6 bases). The V gene's germline CDR1 is SGHRS and CDR2 YFSETQ. The CDR3 contains 13 residues. Trimming took off 2 bases at V and 7 bases at J, with 12 bases between the two ends. This CDR3 reads CASSFQAGDEAFF. The CDR3 coding sequence is TGCGCCAGCAGCTTTCAGGCAGGGGATGAAGCTTTCTTT.

The chain joins TRBV5-1 to TRBJ1-1; tentatively, D is TRBD1 (5 bases). In germline, CDR1 is SGHRS, CDR2 YFSETQ. V was trimmed by 3 bases and J by 4 bases, leaving 16 bases between them. This CDR3 comprises 15 residues. The CDR3 sequence: CASSWGGVGATEAFF. The CDR3 DNA follows: TGCGCCAGCAGCTGGGGAGGGGTAGGGGCCACTGAAGCTTTCTTT.

The chain joins TRBV5-6 to TRBJ1-2, with 10 bases that match TRBD1. Germline values: CDR1 SGHDT, CDR2 YYEEEE. J was trimmed by 7 bases and V by 4 bases; bases with no gene match: 13. The CDR3 sequence is 16 residues long. In nucleotides, the CDR3 is TGTGCCAGCAGCCTCCGGGACAGGGGCTTTAGCGGTGGCTACACCTTC. This codes for CASSLRDRGFSGGYTF.

The chain has TRBV2 and TRBJ1-4, with 10 nucleotides matching TRBD1. The CDR3 is 17 amino acids. CDR1 is SNHLY, CDR2 FYNNEI, per germline. With V trimmed by 0 bases and J by 6 bases, 7 bases remained unmatched. CDR3 coding DNA: TGTGCCAGCAGTGAAGCGCCTTGGACAGGGGGAGATGAAAAACTGTTTTTT. Residues: CASSEAPWTGGDEKLFF.

V is TRBV27 and J is TRBJ1-2, with D uncertain. V dropped 5 bases and J dropped 8 bases, with 21 bases sitting between them. Germline CDR1 reads MNHEY; CDR2 reads SMNVEV (reference sequence). The CDR3 loop spans 15 amino acids. In DNA, the CDR3 is TGTGCCAGCAGTCTCAACCCCACTACCCCCTGGGGCTACACCTTC. Protein: CASSLNPTTPWGYTF.

The gene calls are TRBV19 and TRBJ1-2; 9 bases match TRBD1. The CDR3 runs 15 residues. Unmatched junction bases numbered 13, after V lost 7 bases and J lost 7 bases. Germline assignment: CDR1 LNHDA and CDR2 SQIVND (reference sequence). The CDR3 here is CASINRGTGFIGYTF. In nucleotides, the CDR3 is TGTGCCAGTATTAATCGCGGGACAGGGTTTATTGGCTACACCTTC.

The V gene is TRBV4-3, the J gene TRBJ2-5; no firm D call. The germline V gene encodes CDR1 LGHNA and CDR2 YSLEER. V was cut by 0 bases and J by 2 bases, with 10 bases left in between. The CDR3 extends over 15 amino acids. The CDR3 DNA reads as TGCGCCAGCAGCCAAGATGGAGACGCGCAAGAGACCCAGTACTTC. This translates into CASSQDGDAQETQYF.

The V gene is TRBV29-1, the J gene TRBJ2-1, with 12 bases identical to TRBD2. Germline V CDR1 and CDR2: SQVTM, ANQGSEA. J gave up 8 bases and V 8 bases, and 13 bases lay outside the gene matches. The CDR3 is made up of 15 amino acids. The CDR3 DNA reads as TGCAGCTCCGCACTACTAGCGGGAGGTATTGATGAGCAGTTCTTC. This gives the protein CSSALLAGGIDEQFF.